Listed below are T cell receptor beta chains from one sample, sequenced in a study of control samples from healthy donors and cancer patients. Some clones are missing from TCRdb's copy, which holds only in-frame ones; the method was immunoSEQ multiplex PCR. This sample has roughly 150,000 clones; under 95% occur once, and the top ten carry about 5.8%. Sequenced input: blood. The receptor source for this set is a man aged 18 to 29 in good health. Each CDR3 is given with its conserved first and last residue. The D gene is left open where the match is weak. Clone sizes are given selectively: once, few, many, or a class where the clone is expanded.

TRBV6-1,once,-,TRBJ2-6,TGTGCCAGCAGTGTCTTTGGTGACACCTCCTCTGGGGCCAACGTCCTGACTTTC,CASSVFGDTSSGANVLTF
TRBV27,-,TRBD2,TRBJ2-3,TGTGCCAGCAGTTCTCGAGGCCTACGGGCGGGGGGTACGTATTTT,CASSSRGLRAGGTYF
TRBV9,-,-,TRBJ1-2,TGTGCCAGCAGCCCAGAATTCGCCCTAAGGGGCTACACCTTC,CASSPEFALRGYTF
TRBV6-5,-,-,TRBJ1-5,TGTGCCAGCACCCCAGAAGGATTCAATCAGCCCCAGCATTTT,CASTPEGFNQPQHF
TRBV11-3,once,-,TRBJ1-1,TGTGCCAGCAGCTTAAGGGCAGACGGGAACACTGAAGCTTTCTTT,CASSLRADGNTEAFF
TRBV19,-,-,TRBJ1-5,TGTGCCAGTACCCGGGGCTTCTATAGCAATCAGCCCCAGCATTTT,CASTRGFYSNQPQHF
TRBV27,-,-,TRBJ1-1,TGTGCCAGCAGTTTTGGCAGGGGAGGGTTAAGGAACACTGAAGCTTTCTTT,CASSFGRGGLRNTEAFF
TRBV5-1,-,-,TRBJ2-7,TGCGCCAGCCAGGCTAGCAGCCAGAGCTCCTACGAGCAGTACTTC,CASQASSQSSYEQYF
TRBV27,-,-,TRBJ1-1,TGTGCCAGCAGTTTAACGGGGGTGAACACTGAAGCTTTCTTT,CASSLTGVNTEAFF
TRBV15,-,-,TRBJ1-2,TGTGCCACCAGCCCACGCCAGCCCCCCCCGGACTATGGCTACACCTTC,CATSPRQPPPDYGYTF
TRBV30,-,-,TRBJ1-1,TGTGCCTGGAGTGAGTCGAACACTGAAGCTTTCTTT,CAWSESNTEAFF
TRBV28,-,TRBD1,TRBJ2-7,TGTGCCAGCAGTGGACCAAGGGACAGGACCTACTACGAGCAGTACTTC,CASSGPRDRTYYEQYF
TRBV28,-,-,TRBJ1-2,TGTGCCAGCAGTTTAGGGCATGGCTACACCTTC,CASSLGHGYTF
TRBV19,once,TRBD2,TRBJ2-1,TGTGCCAGTAGTATTGCGGGAGGTTTTTTGAATGAGCAGTTCTTC,CASSIAGGFLNEQFF
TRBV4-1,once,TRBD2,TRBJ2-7,TGCGCCAGCAGCCAAGATAAGTTCGGCCTAGCGGGGTTGTACGAGCAGTACTTC,CASSQDKFGLAGLYEQYF
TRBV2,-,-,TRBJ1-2,TGTGCCAGCAGTCAGGAGGGTGGCTACACCTTC,CASSQEGGYTF
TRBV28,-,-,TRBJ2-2,TGTGCCAACAGTTTATACACGAACACCGGGGAGCTGTTTTTT,CANSLYTNTGELFF
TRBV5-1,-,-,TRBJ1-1,TGCGCCAGCACCGCCATTGGGGGCGGCACTGAAGCTTTCTTT,CASTAIGGGTEAFF
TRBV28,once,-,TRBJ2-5,TGTGCCAGCAGTTTATCAGGGGTTCGTCGGGAGACCCAGTACTTC,CASSLSGVRRETQYF
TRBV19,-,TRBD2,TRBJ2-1,TGTGCCAGTAGTATTCGGGGGGTATACAATGAGCAGTTCTTC,CASSIRGVYNEQFF
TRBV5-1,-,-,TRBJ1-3,TGCGCCAGCAGCCCACCACTCAGCTCTGGAAACACCATATATTTT,CASSPPLSSGNTIYF
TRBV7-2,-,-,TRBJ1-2,TGTGCCAGCAGCCCTGCGGGGGGCTATGGCTACACCTTC,CASSPAGGYGYTF
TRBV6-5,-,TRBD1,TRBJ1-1,TGTGCCAGCAGTTCGGGACAGTTGAACACTGAAGCTTTCTTT,CASSSGQLNTEAFF
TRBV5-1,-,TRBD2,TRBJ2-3,TGCGCCAGCAGACCCGAAGCGGGACGCACAGATACGCAGTATTTT,CASRPEAGRTDTQYF